What follows is one T cell receptor (beta chain) and its context. The antigen is undetermined. Cultured CD4+ T-cell DNA underwent Oncomine TCR Beta short-read sequencing. TCRdb reprocessed the PCR reads with MiXCR, giving one entry per CDR3 protein. The sample holds 6,000 to 8,000 distinct CDR3 sequences, 21% seen once. These data originate in a study of vaccination and CD4 T cells after COVID-19. For the study at large: Two doses of either BNT162b2 or mRNA-1273 vaccine were given to participants. Study-wide results and limits: SARS-CoV-2-reactive clonotypes rose nonsignificantly, with the median going from about 20 to 38. The authors identified 304 of 307 vaccine-specific clones in convalescent patients as spike mono-reactive.

The germline V and J ends were trimmed by 6 bases and 5 bases, with 16 bases remaining between them. From germline, CDR1 is LGHNA and CDR2 YNFKEQ. The CDR3 spans 14 residues. Indicated treatment: roughly 10-day PBMC culture with coronavirus spike peptide pools or control peptides (ViraFEST assay). The PCR-positive dates, March through December 2020, came before the US Alpha, Beta and Delta variants. The sequence came from a human donor who had recovered from COVID-19. Sequences were derived from CD4+ T cells from blood, cultured in vitro, sampled after SARS-CoV-2 vaccination. The J gene is TRBJ2-5, the V gene TRBV4-2; D gene uncertain. The CDR3 nucleotides are TGTGCCAGCAGTCTGGACCACTCGAGCGAGACCCAGTACTTC. Its protein is CASSLDHSSETQYF.